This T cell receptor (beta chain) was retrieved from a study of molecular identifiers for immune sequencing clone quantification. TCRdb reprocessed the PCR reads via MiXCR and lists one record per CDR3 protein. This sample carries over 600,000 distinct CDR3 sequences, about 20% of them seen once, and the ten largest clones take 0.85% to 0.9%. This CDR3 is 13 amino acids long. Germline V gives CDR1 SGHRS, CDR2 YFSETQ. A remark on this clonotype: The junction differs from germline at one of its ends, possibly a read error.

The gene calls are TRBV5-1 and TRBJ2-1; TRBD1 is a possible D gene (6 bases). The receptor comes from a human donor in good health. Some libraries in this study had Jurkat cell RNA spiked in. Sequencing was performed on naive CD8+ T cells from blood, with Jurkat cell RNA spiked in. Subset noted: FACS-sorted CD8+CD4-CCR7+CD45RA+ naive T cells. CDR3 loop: CAGSLARGNEQFF. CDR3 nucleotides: TGCGCCGGCAGCTTGGCCAGGGGTAATGAGCAGTTCTTC.